This TCR beta chain was profiled in a study of blood T cell repertoires in COVID-19. Sequencing used immunoSEQ multiplex PCR; TCRdb keeps in-frame clones, though not all of them. The table has tens of thousands of clones, around 85% seen once. This clone came up once. This CDR3 is built from 18 residues. CDR1 is MGHRA, CDR2 YSYEKL, per germline. V lost 2 bases, J lost 5 bases, and 12 bases stayed unmatched. The receptor was isolated from a man between 65 and 80 years old with acute or convalescent COVID-19. What was sequenced was peripheral blood. The chain combines TRBV4-1 with TRBJ1-2, with TRBD1 matching over 12 bases. CDR3 amino acids: CASSQQDTGTGGRYGYTF. Here the CDR3 DNA reads TGCGCCAGCAGCCAACAAGATACCGGGACAGGGGGCAGGTATGGCTACACCTTC.